This entry lists 5 T cell receptor beta chains sequenced from one sample in a study of T cell responses to AZD1222 COVID-19 vaccine. Sequencing was performed with immunoSEQ multiplex PCR; in TCRdb, only in-frame clones are kept and a portion is missing. The sample yields fewer than 110,000 clones, 91% seen once. The specimen was peripheral blood, collected on day 0 of AZD1222 vaccination. The receptors were sampled from an adult in good health.

The V gene is TRBV7-2, the J gene TRBJ2-7; TRBD2 might be the D (6 bases). CDR3 length: 15 amino acids. The V and J ends lost 4 bases and 3 bases respectively, with 16 bases between them. Germline V gene lookup returns CDR1 SGHTA and CDR2 FQGNSA. CDR3 protein: CASSSPPGLIYEQYF. In nucleotides, the CDR3 is TGTGCCAGCAGCTCGCCCCCGGGACTTATCTACGAGCAGTACTTC.

The chain combines TRBV6-2 or TRBV6-3 with TRBJ1-5, with D possibly matching TRBD1 (5 bases). Germline CDR1 MNHEY, CDR2 SVGEGT. CDR3 length: 18 amino acids. V was clipped by 0 bases and J by 2 bases, with 17 bases between them. CDR3 DNA: TGTGCCAGCAGTTACTCGAAAGTAGGGGCGCGGGGCAATCAGCCCCAGCATTTT. It specifies CASSYSKVGARGNQPQHF.

The gene calls are TRBV7-9 and TRBJ2-7; TRBD2 is a possible D gene (5 bases). Germline V gene sequence: CDR1 SEHNR, CDR2 FQNEAQ (reference sequence). The CDR3 runs to 14 residues. V was trimmed by 1 base and J by 6 bases, leaving 13 bases between them. DNA of the CDR3: TGTGCCAGCAGCTTAGAGTCTGGACTTGCCGAGCAGTACTTC. It yields the protein CASSLESGLAEQYF.

V is TRBV2 and J is TRBJ1-2, with 8 bases that match TRBD1. This CDR3 comprises 13 residues. With V trimmed by 5 bases and J by 5 bases, 4 bases remained unmatched. The germline V gene encodes CDR1 SNHLY and CDR2 FYNNEI. The CDR3: CASSPGGGYGYTF. The CDR3 DNA reads TGTGCCAGCAGTCCAGGGGGCGGTTATGGCTACACCTTC.

The rearrangement links TRBV20-1 to TRBJ2-1, with no clear D. The CDR3 runs to 12 residues. V lost 3 bases to trimming and J lost 1 base, with 4 bases between them. Germline CDR1 reads DFQATT; CDR2 reads SNEGSKA (reference sequence). CDR3 residues: CSASRSYNEQFF. CDR3 sequence (DNA): TGCAGTGCTAGTAGGTCCTACAATGAGCAGTTCTTC.